This entry lists 8 T cell receptor beta chains sequenced from one sample in a study of blood T cell repertoires in COVID-19. TCRdb's copy holds only in-frame clones and misses some; the assay was immunoSEQ multiplex PCR. The sample lists 150,000 to 200,000 clones; around four fifths were seen once. Sequencing input: peripheral blood. Receptor source: a woman of 80 years or more with active or convalescent COVID-19.

The V call is TRBV24-1, the J call TRBJ2-2; D not certain. This CDR3 has 14 residues. Looked up from germline, CDR1 is KGHDR and CDR2 is SFDVKD. Deletions cut 4 bases from V and 4 bases from J, with 9 bases between. The CDR3 loop is CATSDSTVTGELFF. The CDR3 DNA reads as TGTGCCACCAGTGACTCAACAGTCACCGGGGAGCTGTTTTTT.

Concerning this clone itself: Sequence at one end of the junction differs from germline and may be a read error. V gene TRBV19 combines with J gene TRBJ1-2; D gene ambiguous. The CDR3 is 14 amino acids. Germline CDR1 LNHDA, CDR2 SQIVND (reference sequence). The chain's CDR3 is CASSLEVRSYGYTF. CDR3 coding DNA: TGTGCCAGTAGTTTAGAGGTGAGAAGCTATGGCTACACCTTC.

The V call is TRBV18, the J call TRBJ2-1; TRBD2 aligns across 14 bases. J lost 7 bases, V lost 2 bases, and 4 bases had no gene match. Germline values: CDR1 KGHSH, CDR2 LQKENI. This CDR3 contains 16 residues. In DNA, the CDR3 is TGTGCCAGCTCACCAAAGACTAGCGGGGGGGCTAATGAGCAGTTCTTC. Translated: CASSPKTSGGANEQFF.

The chain employs TRBV5-1 and TRBJ1-1; D is perhaps TRBD1 (5 bases). The V end was cut by 0 bases, the J end by 7 bases, with 13 bases between. The CDR3 has 14 residues. Germline loops: CDR1 SGHRS, CDR2 YFSETQ. CDR3 sequence (DNA): TGCGCCAGCAGCTTGGCCTTACGGACATATGAAGCTTTCTTT. It is translated as CASSLALRTYEAFF.

V and J are TRBV7-9 and TRBJ2-5, with TRBD2 identical over 8 bases. Germline V gene sequence: CDR1 SEHNR, CDR2 FQNEAQ (reference sequence). Germline trimming cut 3 bases from V and 5 bases from J; bases unmatched to any gene: 11. The CDR3 is made up of 16 amino acids. For the CDR3, the DNA is TGTGCCAGCAGCTTGGGCTCGAGCGGGGGAAGTGAGACCCAGTACTTC. Its translation is CASSLGSSGGSETQYF.

This chain connects TRBV7-9 to TRBJ2-4, with a weak D call TRBD2 (5 bases). The germline gives CDR1 SEHNR, CDR2 FQNEAQ (reference sequence). The CDR3 is 16 residues long. The V and J ends lost 5 bases and 1 base respectively, with 15 bases between them. The CDR3 is CASSPRAAWAKNIQYF. The CDR3 DNA follows: TGTGCCAGCAGCCCGCGGGCGGCGTGGGCCAAAAACATTCAGTACTTC.

This sequence joins TRBV18 and TRBJ1-1; no firm D call. V lost 0 bases to trimming and J lost 1 base, with 6 bases between them. The CDR3 covers 14 residues. Germline CDR1 and CDR2: KGHSH and LQKENI. CDR3 sequence (DNA): TGTGCCAGCTCACCACCCGTGCGGAACACTGAAGCTTTCTTT. Protein: CASSPPVRNTEAFF.

The V and J genes are TRBV9 and TRBJ2-3, with 7 bases identical to TRBD2. Germline CDR1 reads SGDLS; CDR2 reads YYNGEE. V gave up 0 bases and J gave up 2 bases; unmatched junction bases: 6. The CDR3 loop spans 16 amino acids. Here the CDR3 DNA reads TGTGCCAGCAGCGTAGTTGCTAGCGGAATCACAGATACGCAGTATTTT. It specifies CASSVVASGITDTQYF.